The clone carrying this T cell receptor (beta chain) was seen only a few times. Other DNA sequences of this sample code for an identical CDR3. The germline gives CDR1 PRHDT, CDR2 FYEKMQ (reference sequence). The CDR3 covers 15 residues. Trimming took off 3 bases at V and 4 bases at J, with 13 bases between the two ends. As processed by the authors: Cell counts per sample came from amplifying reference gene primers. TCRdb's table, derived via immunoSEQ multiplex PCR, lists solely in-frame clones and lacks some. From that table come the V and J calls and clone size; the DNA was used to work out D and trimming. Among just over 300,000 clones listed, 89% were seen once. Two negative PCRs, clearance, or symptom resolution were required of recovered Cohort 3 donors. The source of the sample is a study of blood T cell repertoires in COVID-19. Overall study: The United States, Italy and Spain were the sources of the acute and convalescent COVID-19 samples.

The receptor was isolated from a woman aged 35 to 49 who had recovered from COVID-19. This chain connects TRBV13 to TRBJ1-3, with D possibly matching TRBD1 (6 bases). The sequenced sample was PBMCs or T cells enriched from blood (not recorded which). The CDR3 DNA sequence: TGTGCCAGCAGCTTGGACAGTTCCTCCGGAAACACCATATATTTT. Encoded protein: CASSLDSSSGNTIYF.